The 24 T cell receptor beta chains listed next were all sequenced from one sample in a study of shared clonotypes between healthy human individuals. TCRdb's table, derived via immunoSEQ multiplex PCR, lists solely in-frame clones and lacks some. Seen here are about 2.4 million clones, approximately 94% observed once, and the top ten hold under 0.15%. Sample: naive CD4+ T cells sorted from blood. This sample's subset: CD45RA+ positively selected. Every receptor here comes from a man in his late teens or twenties in good health.

The rearrangement links TRBV25-1 to TRBJ2-3; possible D gene TRBD1, 5 bases. The CDR3 loop spans 16 amino acids. The germline CDR1 and CDR2 sequences are MGHDK and SYGVNS. V dropped 2 bases and J dropped 1 base, with 13 bases sitting between them. The CDR3 DNA sequence: TGTGCCAGCAGTGAAGCGGACATTGGGGGCACAGATACGCAGTATTTT. Translation: CASSEADIGGTDTQYF.

This clone occurred once. The chain has TRBV27 and TRBJ1-1; TRBD1 is a possible D gene (6 bases). Germline V lookup: CDR1 MNHEY, CDR2 SMNVEV (reference sequence). Trimming left V 6 bases short and J 8 bases short, with 13 bases between. The CDR3 is 12 amino acids. DNA of the CDR3: TGTGCCAGCAGAGGACAGTCAGGGGAAGCTTTCTTT. Translation gives CASRGQSGEAFF.

The J gene is TRBJ1-4, the V gene TRBV28; 7 bases align to TRBD1. Germline V lookup: CDR1 MDHEN, CDR2 SYDVKM. The CDR3 has 15 amino acids. The trim removed 5 bases at V and 5 bases at J, leaving 8 bases unmatched. The CDR3, as DNA: TGTGCCAGCAGTAGTTCAGGGGGACAAAATGAAAAACTGTTTTTT. This translates into CASSSSGGQNEKLFF.

The genes are TRBV9 and TRBJ2-1; no clear D. The V and J ends lost 2 bases and 6 bases respectively, with 12 bases between them. Per the germline V gene, CDR1 is SGDLS and CDR2 is YYNGEE. The CDR3 totals 14 residues. In DNA, the CDR3 is TGTGCCAGCAGCGTCCACGGGTGGGCCAATGAGCAGTTCTTC. It codes for CASSVHGWANEQFF.

The gene calls are TRBV7-9 and TRBJ1-4; perhaps TRBD1 as D (6 bases). V was trimmed by 4 bases and J by 0 bases, leaving 12 bases between them. This CDR3 is 16 amino acids long. Looked up from germline, CDR1 is SEHNR and CDR2 is FQNEAQ (reference sequence). The CDR3 region has the DNA TGTGCCAGCAGCTCGGGACACCCTGCAACTAATGAAAAACTGTTTTTT. As protein: CASSSGHPATNEKLFF.

CDR3 bases: TGTGCCAGCAGAGACCCGACAGGGGGCTATTCACCCCTCCACTTT. As protein: CASRDPTGGYSPLHF. The chain carries TRBV6-5 and TRBJ1-6; 10 bases match TRBD1. The J segment lost 8 bases and the V segment lost 6 bases, leaving 7 bases of the junction unmatched. CDR3 size: 15 residues. CDR1 is MNHEY, CDR2 SVGAGI, per germline.

The chain combines TRBV7-2 with TRBJ2-7; 12 nucleotides line up with TRBD2. The V gene end was trimmed by 9 bases and the J gene end by 4 bases; junction bases not matched to a gene: 4. Germline CDR1 and CDR2: SGHTA and FQGNSA. CDR3 length equals 13 residues. In DNA form, the CDR3 reads TGTGCCAGTACTAGCGGGAGGATGTACGAGCAGTACTTC. Translated: CASTSGRMYEQYF.

V usage is TRBV5-4 and J usage is TRBJ2-3; TRBD2 matches 12 bases. J lost 5 bases, V lost 4 bases, and 2 bases had no gene match. CDR3 length: 14 amino acids. The germline V gene has CDR1 SGHNT and CDR2 YYREEE (reference sequence). This CDR3 is CASSRGLAGDTQYF. DNA for the CDR3: TGTGCCAGCAGCCGGGGACTAGCGGGAGATACGCAGTATTTT.

This chain uses TRBV30 with TRBJ1-6; weak D call: TRBD1 (5 bases). Germline values: CDR1 GTSNPN, CDR2 SVGIG (reference sequence). The V gene lost 0 bases and the J gene lost 7 bases, with 13 bases spanning the gap. There are 15 residues in the CDR3. The CDR3 region has the DNA TGTGCCTGGAGTGTACTCCCAGGGAACAATTCACCCCTCCACTTT. It is translated as CAWSVLPGNNSPLHF.

Concerning this clone: Other DNA sequences of this sample code for an identical CDR3. The V call is TRBV4-1, the J call TRBJ2-5, with 9 bases aligning to TRBD1. This CDR3 has 15 residues. Germline CDR1 is MGHRA and CDR2 is YSYEKL. The V and J ends lost 2 bases and 4 bases, in that order; junction bases with no gene match: 5. The CDR3 protein is CASSQLGQGSETQYF. CDR3 sequence (DNA): TGCGCCAGCAGCCAACTCGGACAGGGGTCAGAGACCCAGTACTTC.

Notes on this clone: This CDR3 fails to terminate in the conserved phenylalanine or tryptophan, so it likely reflects a read error. The limits of the CDR3 on the DNA are not certain, so only TCRdb's listed CDR3 is given. This chain joins TRBV2 and TRBJ2-7; the table's D call, TRBD1, has no DNA check behind it. Looked up from germline, CDR1 is SNHLY and CDR2 is FYNNEI. 12 amino acids form the CDR3, both terminal residues included. This chain's CDR3 is CASSEVKGGATI.

This clone has more than one count but fewer than ten. V usage is TRBV27 and J usage is TRBJ1-2; D may be TRBD1 (6 bases). The CDR3 has 13 residues. Per germline, CDR1 MNHEY and CDR2 SMNVEV (reference sequence). Trimming left V 3 bases short and J 4 bases short, with 9 bases between. CDR3 region: CASSFGGAYGYTF. The CDR3 DNA follows: TGTGCCAGCAGTTTTGGGGGGGCCTATGGCTACACCTTC.

The rearrangement joins TRBV2 to TRBJ2-7; D possibly corresponds to TRBD1 (5 bases). The CDR3 totals 14 residues. V lost 6 bases, J lost 3 bases, and 15 bases lay in between. Germline V lookup: CDR1 SNHLY, CDR2 FYNNEI. The CDR3 spells CASRPIAGHYEQYF. DNA for the CDR3: TGTGCCAGCAGACCTATAGCAGGGCACTACGAGCAGTACTTC.

The chain couples TRBV5-1 to TRBJ2-1; 7 bases line up with TRBD1. The CDR3 loop spans 16 amino acids. Per the germline V gene, CDR1 is SGHRS and CDR2 is YFSETQ. V lost 3 bases, J lost 7 bases, and 13 bases stayed unmatched. CDR3 loop: CASSSAGPQGLNEQFF. The DNA for the CDR3 is TGCGCCAGCAGCTCGGCCGGCCCACAGGGGCTGAATGAGCAGTTCTTC. Filled out from reference TRBV5-1 and TRBJ2-1, the complete variable domain reads KAGVTQTPRYLIKTRGQQVTLSCSPISGHRSVSWYQQTPGQGLQFLFEYFSETQRNKGNFPGRFSGRQFSNSRSEMNVSTLELGDSALYLCASSSAGPQGLNEQFFGPGTRLTVL.

This clone was recorded only once. The same CDR3 arises from other DNA sequences in this sample as well. The genes are TRBV18 and TRBJ1-5; TRBD1 aligns across 9 bases. V gave up 3 bases and J gave up 0 bases; unmatched junction bases: 3. CDR3 length equals 16 residues. The germline CDR1 and CDR2 sequences are KGHSH and LQKENI. For the CDR3, the DNA is TGTGCCAGCTCACCGAGGACAGGGGATAGCAATCAGCCCCAGCATTTT. The encoded protein is CASSPRTGDSNQPQHF.

The chain employs TRBV2 and TRBJ1-2, with a possible D match to TRBD1 (6 bases). This CDR3 contains 16 residues. The V gene lost 10 bases and the J gene lost 1 base, with 22 bases spanning the gap. The germline V gene encodes CDR1 SNHLY and CDR2 FYNNEI. CDR3 in amino acids: CAKRGRHLGINYGYTF. The CDR3 bases are TGTGCCAAGAGGGGGAGGCACTTGGGGATTAACTATGGCTACACCTTC.

On this clone: At the DNA level, this CDR3 is encoded by other sequences in the same sample as well. The chain joins TRBV7-2 to TRBJ1-2; 10 bases match TRBD1. The CDR3 runs 14 residues. Germline V gives CDR1 SGHTA, CDR2 FQGNSA. J was trimmed by 8 bases and V by 3 bases; bases with no gene match: 6. The CDR3, as DNA: TGTGCCAGCAGCTTTGGACAGGGGGTTTACGGCTACACCTTC. It encodes CASSFGQGVYGYTF.

This clone was counted once. The rearrangement joins TRBV6-6 to TRBJ2-6; tentative D call: TRBD1 (6 bases). V lost 8 bases to trimming and J lost 1 base, with 15 bases between them. From germline, CDR1 is MNHNY and CDR2 SVGAGI (reference sequence). This CDR3 is 16 amino acids long. This CDR3 is CASGALTGSGANVLTF. Here the CDR3 DNA reads TGTGCCAGCGGAGCGCTCACAGGGTCTGGGGCCAACGTCCTGACTTTC.

This clone appeared once. The V and J genes are TRBV7-6 and TRBJ2-1; D gene ambiguous. Germline CDR1 and CDR2: SGHVS and FNYEAQ. The ends were cut back, 5 bases at V and 4 bases at J, with 15 bases in the middle. This CDR3 is built from 15 residues. In DNA form, the CDR3 reads TGTGCCAGCAGCACCGGGCCTGGGGAATACAATGAGCAGTTCTTC. As protein: CASSTGPGEYNEQFF. The full variable domain, rest sourced from reference TRBV7-6 and TRBJ2-1, is GAGVSQSPRYKVTKRGQDVALRCDPISGHVSLYWYRQALGQGPEFLTYFNYEAQQDKSGLPNDRFSAERPEGSISTLTIQRTEQRDSAMYRCASSTGPGEYNEQFFGPGTRLTVL.

This clone has only one observation. V gene TRBV19 combines with J gene TRBJ2-4; D possibly corresponds to TRBD1 (5 bases). Trimming took off 5 bases at V and 5 bases at J, with 13 bases between the two ends. CDR3 length: 14 residues. The germline CDR1 and CDR2 sequences are LNHDA and SQIVND (reference sequence). This chain's CDR3 is CASSRDRNQNIQYF. DNA for the CDR3: TGTGCCAGTAGTCGCGACAGAAACCAAAACATTCAGTACTTC.

V is TRBV18 and J is TRBJ2-7; D remains unclear. CDR3 length: 13 amino acids. The ends were cut back, 4 bases at V and 5 bases at J, with 12 bases in the middle. Germline V gene data show CDR1 as KGHSH and CDR2 as LQKENI. The CDR3 bases are TGTGCCAGCTCACAGTCGTCAGGAAACGAGCAGTACTTC. Its translation: CASSQSSGNEQYF.

CDR3 sequence reads: CASSPQGSTTEAFF. In DNA form, the CDR3 reads TGTGCCAGCTCACCACAGGGGTCCACCACTGAAGCTTTCTTT. The chain has TRBV18 and TRBJ1-1; tentative D call: TRBD1 (5 bases). Germline V gene sequence: CDR1 KGHSH, CDR2 LQKENI. Trimming cost V 1 base and J 4 bases, with 10 bases left between them. This CDR3 region has 14 residues.

V gene TRBV2 combines with J gene TRBJ2-2; D is undetermined. This CDR3 is built from 12 residues. Per the germline V gene, CDR1 is SNHLY and CDR2 is FYNNEI. V shed 7 bases and J shed 6 bases, with 9 bases lying between them. This chain's CDR3 is CASNIESGELFF. CDR3 nucleotide sequence: TGTGCCAGCAATATCGAATCCGGGGAGCTGTTTTTT.

The J gene is TRBJ1-1, the V gene TRBV6-5, with 7 nucleotides matching TRBD1. V dropped 3 bases and J dropped 5; count of bases not matched to a gene: 6. CDR1 and CDR2 from the germline V gene are MNHEY and SVGAGI. The length of the CDR3 is 14 residues. In DNA, the CDR3 is TGTGCCAGCAGTTATAAGGGGGCGGATACTGAAGCTTTCTTT. This translates into CASSYKGADTEAFF.